This T cell receptor beta chain was sequenced during a study of patients and donors after allogeneic stem cell transplantation. This CDR3 contains 14 residues. The germline V gene encodes CDR1 DFQATT and CDR2 SNEGSKA (reference sequence). Trimming shortened V by 3 bases and J by 4 bases, and 13 bases separated the two germline ends. From the RT-PCR reads, TCRdb called clonotypes with MiXCR, one entry per CDR3 protein. The sample has about 230,000 distinct CDR3 sequences; 12% to 15% are singletons. This clonotype has just a few counts. The sequence came from a human donor who was either an allogeneic HSCT recipient or a stem cell or donor lymphocyte infusion donor (not recorded which). It is not recorded whose cells these are; they may come from a transplant donor. The material sequenced was blood, either unsorted or a sorted T cell fraction (not recorded which). The rearrangement links TRBV20-1 to TRBJ2-1; D call uncertain. The CDR3 region is CSASIPFSYNEQFF. CDR3 DNA sequence: TGCAGTGCTAGTATCCCCTTCTCTTACAATGAGCAGTTCTTC.